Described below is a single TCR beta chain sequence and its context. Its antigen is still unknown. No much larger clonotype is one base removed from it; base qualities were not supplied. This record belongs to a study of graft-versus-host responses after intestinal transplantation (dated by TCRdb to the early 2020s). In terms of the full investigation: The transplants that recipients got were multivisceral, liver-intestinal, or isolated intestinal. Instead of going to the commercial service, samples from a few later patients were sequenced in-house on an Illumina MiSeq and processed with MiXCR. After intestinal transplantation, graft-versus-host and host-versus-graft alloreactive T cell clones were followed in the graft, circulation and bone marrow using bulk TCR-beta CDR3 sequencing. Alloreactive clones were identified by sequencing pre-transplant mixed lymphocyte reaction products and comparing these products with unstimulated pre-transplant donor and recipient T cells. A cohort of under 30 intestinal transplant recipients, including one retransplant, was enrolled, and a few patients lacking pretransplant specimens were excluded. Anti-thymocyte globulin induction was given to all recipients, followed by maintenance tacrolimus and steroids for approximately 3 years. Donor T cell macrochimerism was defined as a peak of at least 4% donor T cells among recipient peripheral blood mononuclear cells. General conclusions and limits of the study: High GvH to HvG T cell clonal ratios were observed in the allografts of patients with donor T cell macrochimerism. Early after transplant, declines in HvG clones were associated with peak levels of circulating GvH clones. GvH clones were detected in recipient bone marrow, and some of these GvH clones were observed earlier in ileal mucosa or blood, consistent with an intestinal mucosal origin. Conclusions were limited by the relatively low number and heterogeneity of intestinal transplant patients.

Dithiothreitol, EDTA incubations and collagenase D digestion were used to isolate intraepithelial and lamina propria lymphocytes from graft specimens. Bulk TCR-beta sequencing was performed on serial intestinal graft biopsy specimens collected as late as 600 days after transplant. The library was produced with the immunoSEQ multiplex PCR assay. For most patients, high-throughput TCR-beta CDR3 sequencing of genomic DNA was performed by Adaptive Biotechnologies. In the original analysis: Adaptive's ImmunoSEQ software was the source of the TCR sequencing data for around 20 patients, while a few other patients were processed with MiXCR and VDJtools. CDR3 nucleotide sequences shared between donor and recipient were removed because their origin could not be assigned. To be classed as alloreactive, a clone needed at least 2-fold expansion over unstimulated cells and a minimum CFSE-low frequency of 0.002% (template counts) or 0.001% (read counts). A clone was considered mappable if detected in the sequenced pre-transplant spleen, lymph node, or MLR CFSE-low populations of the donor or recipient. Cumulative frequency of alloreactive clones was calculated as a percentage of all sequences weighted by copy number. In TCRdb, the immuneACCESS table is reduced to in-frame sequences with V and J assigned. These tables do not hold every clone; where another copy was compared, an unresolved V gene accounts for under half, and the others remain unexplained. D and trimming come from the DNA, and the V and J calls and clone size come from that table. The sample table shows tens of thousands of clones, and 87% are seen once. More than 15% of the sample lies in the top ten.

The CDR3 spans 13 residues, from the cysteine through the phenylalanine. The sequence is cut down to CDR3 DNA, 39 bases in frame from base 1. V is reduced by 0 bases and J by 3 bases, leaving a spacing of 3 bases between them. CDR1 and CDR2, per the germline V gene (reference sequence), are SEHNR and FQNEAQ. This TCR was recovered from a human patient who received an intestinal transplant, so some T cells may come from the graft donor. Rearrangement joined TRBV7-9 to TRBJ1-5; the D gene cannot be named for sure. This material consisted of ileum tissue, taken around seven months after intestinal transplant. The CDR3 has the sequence CASSLAFNQPQHF. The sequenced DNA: TGTGCCAGCAGCTTAGCCTTCAATCAGCCCCAGCATTTT. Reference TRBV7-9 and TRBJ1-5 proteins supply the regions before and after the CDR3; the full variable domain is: DTGVSQNPRHKITKRGQNVTFRCDPISEHNRLYWYRQTLGQGPEFLTYFQNEAQLEKSRLLSDRFSAERPKGSFSTLEIQRTEQGDSAMYLCASSLAFNQPQHFGDGTRLSIL.